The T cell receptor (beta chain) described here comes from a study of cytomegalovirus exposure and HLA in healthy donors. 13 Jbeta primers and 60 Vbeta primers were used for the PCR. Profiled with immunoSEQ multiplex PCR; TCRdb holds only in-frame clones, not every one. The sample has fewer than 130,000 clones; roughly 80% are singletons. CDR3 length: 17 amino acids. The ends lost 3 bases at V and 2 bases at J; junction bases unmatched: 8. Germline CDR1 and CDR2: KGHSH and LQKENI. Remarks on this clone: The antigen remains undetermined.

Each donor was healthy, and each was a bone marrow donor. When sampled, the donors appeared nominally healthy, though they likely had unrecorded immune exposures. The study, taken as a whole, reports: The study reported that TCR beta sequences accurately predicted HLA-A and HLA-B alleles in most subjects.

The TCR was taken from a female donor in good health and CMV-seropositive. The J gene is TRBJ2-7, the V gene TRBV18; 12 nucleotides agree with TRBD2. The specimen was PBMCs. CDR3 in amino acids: CASSPGLAGGPTYEQYF. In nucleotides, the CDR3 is TGTGCCAGCTCACCCGGGCTAGCGGGAGGGCCTACCTACGAGCAGTACTTC.